This T cell receptor (beta chain) was sequenced in a study of CD8+ T cells in alopecia areata. Starting from PBMCs, sorting isolated CD4+ and CD8+ T cells. On this clone itself: The antigen is undetermined.

Overall study findings and caveats: Sequencing of scalp samples also includes resident alphabeta T cells from normal skin.

Germline V gene data show CDR1 as SGDLS and CDR2 as YYNGEE. The CDR3 contains 12 residues. V lost 0 bases, J lost 7 bases, and 7 bases lay in between. cDNA prepared by RNA extraction and subsequent reverse transcription served as the template for sequencing. Assay: immunoSEQ multiplex PCR; the TCRdb copy retains only in-frame clones and omits some. There are about 120,000 clones in the sample; less than 80% occur only once, and 2.5% to 3% lies in the top ten. The sequenced sample was CD4+ T cells sorted from blood. The receptor was isolated from a human donor in good health. This sequence joins TRBV9 and TRBJ1-2, with D uncertain. The CDR3 sequence: CASSVETSGYTF. For the CDR3, the DNA is TGTGCCAGCAGCGTAGAGACCAGTGGCTACACCTTC. Looking up the rest from reference TRBV9 and TRBJ1-2 gives the full variable domain: DSGVTQTPKHLITATGQRVTLRCSPRSGDLSVYWYQQSLDQGLQFLIQYYNGEERAKGNILERFSAQQFPDLHSELNLSSLELGDSALYFCASSVETSGYTFGSGTRLTVV.